This T cell receptor beta chain was observed in a study of CD8+CD57+ T cells in acquired aplastic anemia. Germline loops: CDR1 SSHAT, CDR2 FNYEAQ (reference sequence). The CDR3 is 15 residues long. In regard to this clonotype: It may be a read error: a sequence one base away is much more abundant.

The TCR beta profiling, which covered VDJ combination and CDR3 sequence, was carried out using genomic DNA as the template. TCRdb fed the reads into MiXCR, producing one record per CDR3 protein. The profile shows approximately 380,000 distinct CDR3 sequences, about 70% of them singletons. Specimen: sorted CD4+, CD8+, or CD8+CD57+ T cells (not recorded which) from PBMCs. The clonotype comes from a human donor in good health, serving as a control. J is TRBJ2-3 and V is TRBV7-7, with D maybe TRBD2 (6 bases). This CDR3 reads CASSRGEASTDTRYF. DNA of the CDR3: TGTGCCAGCAGCAGAGGGGAGGCTAGCACAGATACGCGGTATTTT.